This record concerns one TCR beta chain sequence. The sample belongs to a study of cytomegalovirus exposure and HLA in healthy donors. The CDR3 length is 16 residues. The junction had 11 bases not matched to a gene; V was cut back by 4 bases and J by 3 bases. Germline loops: CDR1 LGHNA, CDR2 YNFKEQ. 13 Jbeta primers and 60 Vbeta primers were used for the PCR. Repertoires were generated with immunoSEQ multiplex PCR, while TCRdb's copy carries only in-frame clones and drops some. The table includes approximately 150,000 clones, around 80% detected once. The sequence derives from a woman aged 35 to 49 in good health and CMV-seronegative. The material sequenced was PBMCs. The J gene is TRBJ1-1, the V gene TRBV4-2; 7 bases map to TRBD1. The CDR3 loop is CASSPAKTGLDTEAFF. The CDR3 nucleotides are TGTGCCAGCAGCCCTGCGAAGACAGGGCTGGACACTGAAGCTTTCTTT.